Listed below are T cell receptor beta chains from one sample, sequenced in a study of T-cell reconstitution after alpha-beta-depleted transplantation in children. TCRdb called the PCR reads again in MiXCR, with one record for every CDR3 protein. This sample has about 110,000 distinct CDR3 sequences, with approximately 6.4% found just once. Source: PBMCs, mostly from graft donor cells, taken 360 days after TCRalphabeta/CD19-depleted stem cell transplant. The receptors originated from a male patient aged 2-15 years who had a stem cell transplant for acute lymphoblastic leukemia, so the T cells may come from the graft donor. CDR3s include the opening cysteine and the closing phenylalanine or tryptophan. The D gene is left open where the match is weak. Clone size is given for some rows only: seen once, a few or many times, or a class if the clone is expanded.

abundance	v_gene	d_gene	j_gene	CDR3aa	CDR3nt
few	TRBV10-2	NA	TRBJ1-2	CASSDVGLNYGYTF	TGCGCCAGCAGTGACGTGGGACTAAACTATGGCTACACCTTC
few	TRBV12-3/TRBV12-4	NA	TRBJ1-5	CASSQINQPQHF	TGTGCCAGCAGCCAAATTAATCAGCCCCAGCATTTT
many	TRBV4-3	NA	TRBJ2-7	CASSQIGSYEQYF	TGCGCCAGCAGCCAGATAGGGTCCTACGAGCAGTACTTC
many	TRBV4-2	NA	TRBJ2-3	CASSQVLASTDTQYF	TGTGCCAGCAGCCAAGTCCTAGCCTCCACAGATACGCAGTATTTT
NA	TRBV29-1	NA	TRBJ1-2	CSVEEYSFYGYTF	TGCAGCGTTGAAGAGTACAGTTTCTATGGCTACACCTTC
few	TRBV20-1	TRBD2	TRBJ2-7	CSASEGLAGSRYEQYF	TGCAGTGCTAGCGAGGGACTAGCGGGATCAAGGTACGAGCAGTACTTC
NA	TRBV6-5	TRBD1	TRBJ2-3	CASSSGTDESTDTQYF	TGTGCCAGCAGTTCCGGGACAGATGAAAGCACAGATACGCAGTATTTT
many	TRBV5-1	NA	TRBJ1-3	CASSLDPTGRINTIYF	TGCGCCAGCAGCTTGGACCCTACCGGTCGGATTAACACCATATATTTT
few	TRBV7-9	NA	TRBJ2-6	CASSSRGRSGANVLTF	TGTGCCAGCAGCTCCCGGGGCCGTTCTGGGGCCAACGTCCTGACTTTC
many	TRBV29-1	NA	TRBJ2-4	CSVGGTPENIQYF	TGCAGCGTTGGGGGGACGCCCGAAAACATTCAGTACTTC
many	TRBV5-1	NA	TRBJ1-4	CASSLGGEKLFF	TGCGCCAGCAGCCTCGGGGGGGAAAAACTGTTTTTT
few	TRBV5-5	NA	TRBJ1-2	CASSFRGANYGYTF	TGTGCCAGCAGCTTTAGAGGGGCCAACTATGGCTACACCTTC
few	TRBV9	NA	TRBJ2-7	CASSVGNRAYEQYF	TGTGCCAGCAGCGTAGGGAACAGGGCCTACGAGCAGTACTTC
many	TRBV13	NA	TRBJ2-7	CASSLGAGREQYF	TGTGCCAGCAGCTTGGGTGCGGGGCGGGAGCAGTACTTC
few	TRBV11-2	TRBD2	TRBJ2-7	CASSPTLLAGNEQYF	TGTGCCAGCAGCCCAACCCTCCTAGCGGGAAACGAGCAGTACTTC
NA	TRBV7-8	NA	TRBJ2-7	CASSGGLEQYF	TGTGCCAGCAGCGGGGGTTTAGAGCAGTACTTC
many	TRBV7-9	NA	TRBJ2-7	CASSSPLDRPTYEQYF	TGTGCCAGCAGCTCCCCCCTCGACAGGCCGACCTACGAGCAGTACTTC
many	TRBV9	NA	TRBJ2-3	CASSAPLRGVNTDTQYF	TGTGCCAGCAGCGCCCCTTTGAGGGGGGTAAACACAGATACGCAGTATTTT
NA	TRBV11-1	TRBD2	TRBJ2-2	CASSSARLAGGFPGELFF	TGTGCCAGCAGCTCGGCCCGACTAGCGGGAGGATTCCCCGGGGAGCTGTTTTTT
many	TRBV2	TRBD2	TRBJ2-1	CASPPLAGPRNEQFF	TGTGCCAGCCCCCCTTTAGCGGGGCCGAGGAATGAGCAGTTCTTC
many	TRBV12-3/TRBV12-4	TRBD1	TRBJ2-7	CASSPPGQGYEQYF	TGTGCCAGCAGTCCCCCGGGACAGGGATACGAGCAGTACTTC
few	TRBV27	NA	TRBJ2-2	CASTGDTGELFF	TGTGCCAGCACCGGAGACACCGGGGAGCTGTTTTTT
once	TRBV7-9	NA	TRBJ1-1	CASSLLDIRVGSQAFF	TGTGCCAGCAGCTTATTAGACATCAGGGTAGGGTCTCAAGCTTTCTTT
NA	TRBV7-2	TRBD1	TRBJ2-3	CASSFVDRATDTQYF	TGTGCCAGCAGCTTCGTTGACAGGGCCACAGATACGCAGTATTTT
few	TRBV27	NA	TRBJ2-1	CASSPLAYNEQFF	TGTGCCAGCAGTCCCCTAGCCTACAATGAGCAGTTCTTC
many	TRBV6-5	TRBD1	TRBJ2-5	CASSSRTGQKQETQYF	TGTGCCAGCAGTTCGCGTACGGGACAGAAGCAAGAGACCCAGTACTTC
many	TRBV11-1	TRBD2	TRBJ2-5	CASSLLAAGTGYQETQYF	TGTGCCAGCAGCTTGCTCGCAGCGGGAACGGGGTACCAAGAGACCCAGTACTTC
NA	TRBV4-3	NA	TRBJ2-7	CASSQRSAGVYYEQYF	TGCGCCAGCAGCCAAAGGTCTGCAGGGGTATACTACGAGCAGTACTTC
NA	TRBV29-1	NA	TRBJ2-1	CSVGDQQFF	TGCAGCGTTGGAGACCAGCAGTTCTTC
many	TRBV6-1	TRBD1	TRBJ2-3	CASSPGQDTDTQYF	TGTGCCAGCAGCCCGGGACAGGACACAGATACGCAGTATTTT